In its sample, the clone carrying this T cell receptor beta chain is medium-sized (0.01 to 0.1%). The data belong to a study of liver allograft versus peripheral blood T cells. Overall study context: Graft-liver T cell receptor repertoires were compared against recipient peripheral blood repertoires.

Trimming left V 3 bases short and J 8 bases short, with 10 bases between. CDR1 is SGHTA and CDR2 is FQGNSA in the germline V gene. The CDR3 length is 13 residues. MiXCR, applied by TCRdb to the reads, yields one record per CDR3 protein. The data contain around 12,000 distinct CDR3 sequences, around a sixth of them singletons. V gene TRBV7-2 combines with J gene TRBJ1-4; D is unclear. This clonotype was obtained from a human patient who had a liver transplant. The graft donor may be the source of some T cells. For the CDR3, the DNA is TGTGCCAGCAGCTTTGGGCCGGAGGAAAAACTGTTTTTT. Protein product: CASSFGPEEKLFF.